The rows below give T cell receptor beta chains drawn from one sample of a study of beta chain features in type 1 diabetes. Libraries were prepared by immunoSEQ multiplex PCR; TCRdb keeps only in-frame clonotypes and omits some of them. The table lists 25,000 to 30,000 clones, approximately 55% of them singletons. Sequences were obtained from Tregs from blood. The origin of the receptors is a young woman with type 1 diabetes. CDR3s include the opening cysteine and the closing phenylalanine or tryptophan. Fields, in order: J gene, D gene, V gene, clone size, CDR3 DNA, CDR3 protein. The D gene is left open where the match is weak. The listing skips clone size in some rows; elsewhere it reads once, few, many or a size class.

J gene: TRBJ2-1; D gene: NA; V gene: TRBV11-2; clone size: NA; CDR3 DNA: TGTGCCAGCAGCTTAGGCGGGACGGGAGATGAGCAGTTCTTC; CDR3 protein: CASSLGGTGDEQFF
J gene: TRBJ2-6; D gene: TRBD1; V gene: TRBV28; clone size: few; CDR3 DNA: TGTGCCAGCAGGGTGACAGGGGGATCTGGGGCCAACGTCCTGACTTTC; CDR3 protein: CASRVTGGSGANVLTF
J gene: TRBJ2-7; D gene: NA; V gene: TRBV28; clone size: NA; CDR3 DNA: TGTGCCAGCAGTTTTCTCGCAGGGAAGACCTACGAGCAGTACTTC; CDR3 protein: CASSFLAGKTYEQYF
J gene: TRBJ2-7; D gene: TRBD2; V gene: TRBV7-2; clone size: NA; CDR3 DNA: TGTGCCAGCAGCCGTAGCGGGTTGAGCTCCTACGAGCAGTACTTC; CDR3 protein: CASSRSGLSSYEQYF
J gene: TRBJ2-1; D gene: NA; V gene: TRBV14; clone size: few; CDR3 DNA: TGTGCCAGCAGCCAAGAAACGAAGGTTTGGGCTCAGAATGAGCAGTTCTTC; CDR3 protein: CASSQETKVWAQNEQFF
J gene: TRBJ2-1; D gene: NA; V gene: TRBV27; clone size: NA; CDR3 DNA: TGTGCCAGCAGTGGGGGTTCAGGGGCCGGGGCCAATGAGCAGTTCTTC; CDR3 protein: CASSGGSGAGANEQFF
J gene: TRBJ2-1; D gene: TRBD1; V gene: TRBV5-5; clone size: NA; CDR3 DNA: TGTGCCAGCAGCCCCGGGACAGGGGTTGGCAATGAGCAGTTCTTC; CDR3 protein: CASSPGTGVGNEQFF
J gene: TRBJ1-5; D gene: TRBD1; V gene: TRBV7-9; clone size: few; CDR3 DNA: TGTGCCAGCAGCTCGGACAGGGGGCAAGGGAGCAATCAGCCCCAGCATTTT; CDR3 protein: CASSSDRGQGSNQPQHF
J gene: TRBJ2-4; D gene: TRBD2; V gene: TRBV7-2; clone size: NA; CDR3 DNA: TGTGCCAGCAGCCCCGGGGGGGGACGTTTCAACATTCAGTACTTC; CDR3 protein: CASSPGGGRFNIQYF
J gene: TRBJ2-1; D gene: TRBD2; V gene: TRBV5-5; clone size: NA; CDR3 DNA: TGTGCCAGCAGCGAGGGACTAGCGGGAGCGAATGAGCAGTTCTTC; CDR3 protein: CASSEGLAGANEQFF
J gene: TRBJ2-5; D gene: TRBD2; V gene: TRBV7-2; clone size: NA; CDR3 DNA: TGTGCCAGCAGCTCCTCGACTAGCAGGGAGACCCAGTACTTC; CDR3 protein: CASSSSTSRETQYF
J gene: TRBJ1-3; D gene: NA; V gene: TRBV10-1; clone size: NA; CDR3 DNA: TGCGCCAGCAGTGAGGCGAACTCTGGAAACACCATATATTTT; CDR3 protein: CASSEANSGNTIYF
J gene: TRBJ1-5; D gene: NA; V gene: TRBV2; clone size: NA; CDR3 DNA: TGTGCCAGCAGGGACGATACTTTCGACAGGAGAAATCAGCCCCAGCATTTT; CDR3 protein: CASRDDTFDRRNQPQHF
J gene: TRBJ2-7; D gene: NA; V gene: TRBV28; clone size: few; CDR3 DNA: TGTGCCAGCAGTTTAGGGGCAGGGCAACCATCCTACGAGCAGTACTTC; CDR3 protein: CASSLGAGQPSYEQYF
J gene: TRBJ1-2; D gene: TRBD1; V gene: TRBV6-1; clone size: NA; CDR3 DNA: TGTGCCAGCAGTTCACAGGGGAGGTATGGCTACACCTTC; CDR3 protein: CASSSQGRYGYTF
J gene: TRBJ2-1; D gene: NA; V gene: TRBV9; clone size: NA; CDR3 DNA: TGTGCCAGCAGCGTACGCGTCGGGAGCAATGAGCAGTTCTTC; CDR3 protein: CASSVRVGSNEQFF
J gene: TRBJ2-7; D gene: NA; V gene: TRBV5-1; clone size: NA; CDR3 DNA: TGCGCCAGCAGCTTGGCCCAGAGCGGGTTGAACTCCTACGAGCAGTACTTC; CDR3 protein: CASSLAQSGLNSYEQYF
J gene: TRBJ2-7; D gene: TRBD1; V gene: TRBV29-1; clone size: NA; CDR3 DNA: TGCAGCGGCGGGGGACAGGGTTCCGAGCAGTACTTC; CDR3 protein: CSGGGQGSEQYF
J gene: TRBJ2-3; D gene: TRBD2; V gene: TRBV10-3; clone size: medium-sized; CDR3 DNA: TGTGCCATCAGTGGCGGCCTAGCGGGAGGCACAGATACGCAGTATTTT; CDR3 protein: CAISGGLAGGTDTQYF
J gene: TRBJ2-7; D gene: TRBD1; V gene: TRBV7-2; clone size: once; CDR3 DNA: TGTGCCAGCAGCGAGCACAGGGGATTTGGAGAGCAGTACTTC; CDR3 protein: CASSEHRGFGEQYF
J gene: TRBJ2-5; D gene: TRBD1; V gene: TRBV30; clone size: once; CDR3 DNA: TGTGCCTGGAGTGTAACGGACAGGGCAGAGACCCAGTACTTC; CDR3 protein: CAWSVTDRAETQYF
J gene: TRBJ2-5; D gene: NA; V gene: TRBV7-2; clone size: NA; CDR3 DNA: TGTGCCAGCAGCCCCCAGGGTGGATGGGAGACCCAGTACTTC; CDR3 protein: CASSPQGGWETQYF
J gene: TRBJ1-1; D gene: NA; V gene: TRBV5-1; clone size: NA; CDR3 DNA: TGCGCCAGCAGCTTGAACATGAACACTGAAGCTTTCTTT; CDR3 protein: CASSLNMNTEAFF
J gene: TRBJ2-1; D gene: NA; V gene: TRBV7-2; clone size: NA; CDR3 DNA: TGTGCCAGCAGCGGGGGGAAGCAGTTCTTC; CDR3 protein: CASSGGKQFF
J gene: TRBJ1-1; D gene: NA; V gene: TRBV7-8; clone size: NA; CDR3 DNA: TGTGCCAGCAGCCGAAACCGACAGGCTCTGGGGGAAGCTTTCTTT; CDR3 protein: CASSRNRQALGEAFF
J gene: TRBJ2-3; D gene: TRBD1; V gene: TRBV28; clone size: NA; CDR3 DNA: TGTGCCAGCAGGCCAACAGGGGCGAGCACAGATACGCAGTATTTT; CDR3 protein: CASRPTGASTDTQYF
J gene: TRBJ1-5; D gene: NA; V gene: TRBV19; clone size: NA; CDR3 DNA: TGTGCCAGTAGTATAATGGGAAGGCGGGATCAGCCCCAGCATTTT; CDR3 protein: CASSIMGRRDQPQHF
J gene: TRBJ2-1; D gene: TRBD2; V gene: TRBV29-1; clone size: NA; CDR3 DNA: TGCAGCGTTGTGGGACTAGCGGGCCACGAGCAGTTCTTC; CDR3 protein: CSVVGLAGHEQFF
J gene: TRBJ1-1; D gene: TRBD1; V gene: TRBV5-4; clone size: NA; CDR3 DNA: TGTGCCAGCAGCCCCGGGACAGTTGCCCAAGAAGCTTTCTTT; CDR3 protein: CASSPGTVAQEAFF
J gene: TRBJ2-1; D gene: TRBD2; V gene: TRBV6-5; clone size: NA; CDR3 DNA: TGTGCCAGCAGTTACTACGGGACTAGGCTAAATGAGCAGTTCTTC; CDR3 protein: CASSYYGTRLNEQFF
J gene: TRBJ1-1; D gene: TRBD1; V gene: TRBV7-2; clone size: few; CDR3 DNA: TGTGCCAGCAGCTATCAGGGGGTATCTGAAGCTTTCTTT; CDR3 protein: CASSYQGVSEAFF
J gene: TRBJ1-2; D gene: NA; V gene: TRBV5-1; clone size: NA; CDR3 DNA: TGCGCCAGCAGCTCCCGAATTTTAGATTCTAACTATGGCTACACCTTC; CDR3 protein: CASSSRILDSNYGYTF
J gene: TRBJ2-1; D gene: NA; V gene: TRBV19; clone size: NA; CDR3 DNA: TGTGCCAGTAGTATTCCCCCAAATGAGCAGTTCTTC; CDR3 protein: CASSIPPNEQFF
J gene: TRBJ2-3; D gene: NA; V gene: TRBV19; clone size: few; CDR3 DNA: TGTGCCAGTAGTTCTTCCTCAGGGGGCACAGATACGCAGTATTTT; CDR3 protein: CASSSSSGGTDTQYF
J gene: TRBJ2-7; D gene: TRBD1; V gene: TRBV5-1; clone size: NA; CDR3 DNA: TGCGCCAGCAGCTTGACCGGGACAGGGAGTAACGAGCAGTACTTC; CDR3 protein: CASSLTGTGSNEQYF
J gene: TRBJ2-7; D gene: NA; V gene: TRBV18; clone size: NA; CDR3 DNA: TGTGCCAGCTCACGCGTCGGGAGCTCCTACGAGCAGTACTTC; CDR3 protein: CASSRVGSSYEQYF
J gene: TRBJ2-1; D gene: NA; V gene: TRBV23-1; clone size: NA; CDR3 DNA: TGCGCCAGCCCGCCGAGCTACAATGAGCAGTTCTTC; CDR3 protein: CASPPSYNEQFF
J gene: TRBJ2-1; D gene: NA; V gene: TRBV7-8; clone size: NA; CDR3 DNA: TGTGCCAGCACCTTCCTGCAGGGTTTTCAAAATGAGCAGTTCTTC; CDR3 protein: CASTFLQGFQNEQFF
J gene: TRBJ2-1; D gene: NA; V gene: TRBV7-2; clone size: few; CDR3 DNA: TGTGCCAGCAGCTTCTCTATTGAGCAGTTCTTC; CDR3 protein: CASSFSIEQFF
J gene: TRBJ1-3; D gene: TRBD1; V gene: TRBV19; clone size: NA; CDR3 DNA: TGTGCCAGTAGGTTGACAGGGGCCTTCTCTGGAAACACCATATATTTT; CDR3 protein: CASRLTGAFSGNTIYF
J gene: TRBJ1-5; D gene: NA; V gene: TRBV2; clone size: NA; CDR3 DNA: TGTGCCAGCAGAGAGAACCAGGGCAATCAGCCCCAGCATTTT; CDR3 protein: CASRENQGNQPQHF